Reported below is one TCR beta chain. No antigen is known for it. This record belongs to a study of T cell repertoires in cytomegalovirus infection. Germline CDR1 reads DFQATT; CDR2 reads SNEGSKA (reference sequence). The CDR3 covers 13 residues. The ends were cut back, 0 bases at V and 6 bases at J, with 8 bases in the middle. MiXCR, applied by TCRdb to the reads, yields one record per CDR3 protein. The data show some 940,000 distinct CDR3 sequences, 30% to 40% seen once. General study results and limits: There were carriers of CMV plus the relevant HLA, and cumulative public TCR beta family frequency identified them. Within the response measured ex vivo, HLA-C-restricted CMV-specific TCR beta clonotypes were dominant.

The clonotype originates from a human donor in good health (CMV status not recorded). Some clones in this sample may be carry-over from other donors' samples. The chain recombines TRBV20-1 with TRBJ2-2, with D possibly TRBD2 on 6 matching bases. The sequencing used cultured CD8+ T cells from PBMCs, collected from culture after CMV antigen stimulation. The DNA of the CDR3 is TGCAGTGCTAGAGATGGAGGGGCCGGGGAGCTGTTTTTT. It codes for CSARDGGAGELFF.